Listed here are 4 T cell receptor beta chains from one sample, sequenced in a study of a mutant IDH1 vaccine in newly diagnosed glioma. The repertoire was sequenced with immunoSEQ multiplex PCR; TCRdb's copy has only in-frame clones and lacks some. Found here are 40,000 to 45,000 clones, approximately 81% of them singletons; the top ten hold more than 4.5%. As for time point: week 35, safety follow-up. The study gave 300 ug of mutant IDH1 20-mer peptide per vaccine dose, with topical imiquimod. These receptors are not linked to any known antigen. The sample consisted of PBMCs, taken from a glioma patient whose treatment included an IDH1 peptide vaccine. These receptors all come from a woman aged 40 to 49 with glioma. Some clones in this sample may be carry-over from other donors' samples.

This chain uses TRBV7-2 with TRBJ2-7, with 8 bases matching TRBD2. This CDR3 is built from 15 residues. The J segment lost 2 bases and the V segment lost 4 bases, leaving 7 bases of the junction unmatched. Germline CDR1 and CDR2: SGHTA and FQGNSA. CDR3 DNA sequence: TGTGCCAGCAGCTCCACGGGAGGGGTGACCTACGAGCAGTACTTC. Residues: CASSSTGGVTYEQYF.

This chain links TRBV18 with TRBJ1-2; possibly TRBD1 for D (5 bases). This CDR3 comprises 15 residues. V lost 3 bases and J lost 5, with 16 bases in between. CDR1 KGHSH and CDR2 LQKENI come from the germline V gene. The CDR3 DNA is TGTGCCAGCTCACCCGGACAAGTTAGGCCATATGGCTACACCTTC. Translation gives CASSPGQVRPYGYTF.

The count of this clone is one. The chain is built from TRBV10-3 and TRBJ2-3, with 7 bases lining up with TRBD1. Germline V lookup: CDR1 ENHRY, CDR2 SYGVKD. The CDR3 is 16 amino acids. J lost 14 bases, V lost 0 bases, and 17 bases had no gene match. The CDR3 loop is CAISESRGQGEGRRYF. Here the CDR3 DNA reads TGTGCCATCAGTGAGTCAAGGGGGCAGGGGGAAGGTCGTCGGTATTTT.

V is TRBV7-9 and J is TRBJ2-7; the D is unclear. The CDR3 runs 12 residues. The V end lost 1 base, the J end lost 7 bases, and 8 bases lay between the germline ends. The germline V gene encodes CDR1 SEHNR and CDR2 FQNEAQ (reference sequence). The CDR3 bases are TGTGCCAGCAGCTTAGTTGCCTTTGAGCAGTACTTC. Translation gives CASSLVAFEQYF.